By share of the sample, the clone carrying this T cell receptor beta chain is large. Time point here: sample taken at primary tumor resection. The approximately 69 donors had untreated early-stage non-small cell lung cancer. Unsorted whole RNA from tumor, nontumor lung or frozen PBMC underwent sequencing. The data belong to a study of spatial heterogeneity in lung cancer. Study-level information: An average of more than ten raw reads was observed per unique TCR and UMI combination.

Between the trimmed V and J ends, which lost 3 bases and 6 bases, there was a span of 12 bases. The CDR3 is 14 amino acids. A unique molecular identifier was attached to every TCR cDNA molecule. TCRdb used MiXCR to reprocess the 5' RACE reads, holding one entry per CDR3 protein. The sample lists over a thousand distinct CDR3 sequences, 5% to 8.5% seen once, with around 17% in the top ten. The chain carries TRBV12-3 or TRBV12-4 and TRBJ2-1; possible D gene TRBD1, 5 bases. The receptor's source is a male donor with early-stage non-small cell lung cancer. Here the sequenced sample was normal lung tissue next to the tumor, taken at surgery. The CDR3 loop reads CASSFPPGINEQFF. Here the CDR3 DNA reads TGTGCCAGCAGTTTTCCCCCAGGGATCAATGAGCAGTTCTTC.